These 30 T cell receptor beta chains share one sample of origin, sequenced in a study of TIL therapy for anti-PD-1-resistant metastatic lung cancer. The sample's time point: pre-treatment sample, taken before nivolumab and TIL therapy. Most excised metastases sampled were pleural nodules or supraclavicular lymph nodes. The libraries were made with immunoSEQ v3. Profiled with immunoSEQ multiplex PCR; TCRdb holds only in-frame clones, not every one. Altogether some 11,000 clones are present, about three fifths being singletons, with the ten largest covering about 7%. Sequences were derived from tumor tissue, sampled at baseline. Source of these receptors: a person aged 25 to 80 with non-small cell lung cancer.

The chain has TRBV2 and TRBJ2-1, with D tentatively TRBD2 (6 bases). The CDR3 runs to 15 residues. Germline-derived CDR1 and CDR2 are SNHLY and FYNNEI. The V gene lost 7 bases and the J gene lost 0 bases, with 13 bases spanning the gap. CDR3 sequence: CASKTRGSSYNEQFF. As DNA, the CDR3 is TGTGCCAGCAAGACACGGGGGAGCTCCTACAATGAGCAGTTCTTC.

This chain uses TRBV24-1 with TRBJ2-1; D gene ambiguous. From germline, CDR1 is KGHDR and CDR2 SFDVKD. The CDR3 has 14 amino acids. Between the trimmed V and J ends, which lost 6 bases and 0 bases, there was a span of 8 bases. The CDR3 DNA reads TGTGCCACCAGTTCCGGGTACTCCTACAATGAGCAGTTCTTC. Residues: CATSSGYSYNEQFF.

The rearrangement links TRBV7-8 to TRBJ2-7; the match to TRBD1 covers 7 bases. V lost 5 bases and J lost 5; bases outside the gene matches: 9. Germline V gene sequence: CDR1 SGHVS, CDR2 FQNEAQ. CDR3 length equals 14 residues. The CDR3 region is CASSPQGLHDEQYF. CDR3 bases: TGTGCCAGCAGCCCACAGGGGTTACATGACGAGCAGTACTTC.

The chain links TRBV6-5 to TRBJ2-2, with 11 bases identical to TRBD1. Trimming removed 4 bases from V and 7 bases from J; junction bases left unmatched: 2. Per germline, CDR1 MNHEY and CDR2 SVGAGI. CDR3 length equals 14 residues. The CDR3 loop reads CASSWTGGGGELFF. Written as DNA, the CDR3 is TGTGCCAGCAGTTGGACAGGGGGCGGCGGGGAGCTGTTTTTT.

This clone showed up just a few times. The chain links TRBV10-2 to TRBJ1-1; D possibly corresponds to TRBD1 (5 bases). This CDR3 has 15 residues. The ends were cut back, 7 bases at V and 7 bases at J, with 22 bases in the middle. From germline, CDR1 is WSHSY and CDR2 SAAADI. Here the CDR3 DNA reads TGCGCCAGCATCGACGGGGGGTCCTACACTTTTGAAGCTTTCTTT. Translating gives CASIDGGSYTFEAFF.

CDR3 sequence: CASSPNRVQYTEAFF. CDR3 coding DNA: TGTGCCAGCAGCCCCAACAGGGTTCAGTATACTGAAGCTTTCTTT. This chain links TRBV7-3 with TRBJ1-1, with a tentative D call TRBD1 (6 bases). Germline V gives CDR1 SGHTA, CDR2 FQGTGA. With 5 bases removed from V and 5 bases from J, the gap between germline ends came to 18 bases. The CDR3 loop spans 15 amino acids.

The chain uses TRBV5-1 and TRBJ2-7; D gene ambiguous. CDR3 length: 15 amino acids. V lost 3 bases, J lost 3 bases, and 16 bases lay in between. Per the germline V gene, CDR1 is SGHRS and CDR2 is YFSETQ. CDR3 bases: TGCGCCAGCAGCTCCGGCCTAAACGACTTCTACGAGCAGTACTTC. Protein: CASSSGLNDFYEQYF. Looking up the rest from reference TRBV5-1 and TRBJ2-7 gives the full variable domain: KAGVTQTPRYLIKTRGQQVTLSCSPISGHRSVSWYQQTPGQGLQFLFEYFSETQRNKGNFPGRFSGRQFSNSRSEMNVSTLELGDSALYLCASSSGLNDFYEQYFGPGTRLTVT.

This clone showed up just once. CDR3 DNA sequence: TGTGCCAGCAGCTTAGAGTTAGTAGCGGGGACGCAGTATTTT. Residues: CASSLELVAGTQYF. V and J are TRBV11-2 and TRBJ2-3; 8 bases align to TRBD2. This CDR3 comprises 14 residues. The J segment lost 9 bases and the V segment lost 0 bases, leaving 5 bases of the junction unmatched. Germline lookup yields CDR1 SGHAT and CDR2 FQNNGV. The full variable domain, with the rest looked up from reference TRBV11-2 and TRBJ2-3, is EAGVAQSPRYKIIEKRQSVAFWCNPISGHATLYWYQQILGQGPKLLIQFQNNGVVDDSQLPKDRFSAERLKGVDSTLKIQPAKLEDSAVYLCASSLELVAGTQYFGPGTRLTVL.

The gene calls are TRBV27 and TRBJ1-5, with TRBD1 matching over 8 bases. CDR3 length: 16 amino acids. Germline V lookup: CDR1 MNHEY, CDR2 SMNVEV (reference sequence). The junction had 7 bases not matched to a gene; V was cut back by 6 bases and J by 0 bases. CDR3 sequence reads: CASRKTGVYSNQPQHF. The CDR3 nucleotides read TGTGCCAGCAGAAAGACAGGGGTTTATAGCAATCAGCCCCAGCATTTT.

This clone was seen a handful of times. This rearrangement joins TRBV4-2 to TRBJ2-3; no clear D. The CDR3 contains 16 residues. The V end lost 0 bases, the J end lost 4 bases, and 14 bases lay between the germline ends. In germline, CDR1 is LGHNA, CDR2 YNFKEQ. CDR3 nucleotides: TGTGCCAGCAGCCAAGATATATTCCTTATTGCAGATACGCAGTATTTT. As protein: CASSQDIFLIADTQYF.

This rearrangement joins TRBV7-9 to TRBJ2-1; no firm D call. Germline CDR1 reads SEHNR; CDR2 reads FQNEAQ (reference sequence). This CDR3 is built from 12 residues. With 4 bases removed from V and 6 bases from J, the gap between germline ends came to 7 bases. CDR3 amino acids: CASSCPGNEQFF. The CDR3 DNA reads TGTGCCAGCAGCTGCCCGGGCAATGAGCAGTTCTTC. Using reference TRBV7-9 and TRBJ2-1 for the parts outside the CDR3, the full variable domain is DTGVSQNPRHKITKRGQNVTFRCDPISEHNRLYWYRQTLGQGPEFLTYFQNEAQLEKSRLLSDRFSAERPKGSFSTLEIQRTEQGDSAMYLCASSCPGNEQFFGPGTRLTVL.

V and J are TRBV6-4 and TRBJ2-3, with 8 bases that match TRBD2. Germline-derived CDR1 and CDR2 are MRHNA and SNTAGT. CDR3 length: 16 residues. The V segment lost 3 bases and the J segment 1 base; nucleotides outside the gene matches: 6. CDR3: CASSERAGAGTDTQYF. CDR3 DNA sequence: TGTGCCAGCAGTGAGCGAGCGGGAGCTGGCACAGATACGCAGTATTTT.

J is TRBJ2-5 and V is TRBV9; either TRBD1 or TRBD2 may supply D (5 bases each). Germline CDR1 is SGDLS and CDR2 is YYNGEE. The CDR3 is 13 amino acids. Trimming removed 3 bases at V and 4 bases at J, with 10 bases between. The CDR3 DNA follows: TGTGCCAGCAGCGCCCAGGGAGCAGAGACCCAGTACTTC. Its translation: CASSAQGAETQYF.

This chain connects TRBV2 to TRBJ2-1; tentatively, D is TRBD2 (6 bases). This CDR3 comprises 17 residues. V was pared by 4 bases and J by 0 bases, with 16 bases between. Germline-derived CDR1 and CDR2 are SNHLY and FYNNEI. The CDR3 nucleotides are TGTGCCAGCAGTGTCAGTAGGGGAGGATACTCCTACAATGAGCAGTTCTTC. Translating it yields CASSVSRGGYSYNEQFF.

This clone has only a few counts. The CDR3 sequence is CASSLRGIDYEQYF. In DNA, the CDR3 is TGTGCCAGCAGCCTCAGGGGGATCGACTACGAGCAGTACTTC. This chain joins TRBV3-1 (or the pseudogene TRBV3-2) and TRBJ2-7; 7 nucleotides agree with TRBD1. The CDR3 is 14 amino acids. Germline CDR1 and CDR2: LGHDT and YNNKEL (reference sequence). The V gene end was trimmed by 4 bases and the J gene end by 3 bases; junction bases not matched to a gene: 6.

The CDR3 loop reads CASRLAGGSYEQYF. DNA of the CDR3: TGCGCCAGCAGACTAGCGGGCGGCTCCTACGAGCAGTACTTC. V gene TRBV5-1 combines with J gene TRBJ2-7; 9 positions match TRBD2. V lost 5 bases to trimming and J lost 0 bases; unmatched junction nucleotides: 3. Per the germline V gene, CDR1 is SGHRS and CDR2 is YFSETQ. This CDR3 comprises 14 residues.

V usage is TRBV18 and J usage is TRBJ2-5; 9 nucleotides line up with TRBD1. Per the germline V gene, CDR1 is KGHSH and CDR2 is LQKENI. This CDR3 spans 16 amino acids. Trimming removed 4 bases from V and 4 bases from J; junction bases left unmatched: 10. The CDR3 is CASSRNLGQGVETQYF. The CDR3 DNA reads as TGTGCCAGCTCACGCAATCTGGGACAGGGTGTAGAGACCCAGTACTTC.

The DNA for the CDR3 is TGTGCCAGCAGCAGGGGCGATGGCTATGGCTACACCTTC. It specifies CASSRGDGYGYTF. The rearrangement joins TRBV7-3 to TRBJ1-2, with D perhaps matching TRBD1 (5 bases). This CDR3 has 13 amino acids. Trimming stripped 5 bases from V and 4 bases from J, with 11 bases between. The germline V gene encodes CDR1 SGHTA and CDR2 FQGTGA.

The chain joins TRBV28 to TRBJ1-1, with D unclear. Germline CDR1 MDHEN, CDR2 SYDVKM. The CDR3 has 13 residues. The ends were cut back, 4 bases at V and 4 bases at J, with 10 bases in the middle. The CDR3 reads CASSSIESTEAFF. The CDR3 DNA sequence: TGTGCCAGCAGTTCGATCGAGAGCACTGAAGCTTTCTTT.

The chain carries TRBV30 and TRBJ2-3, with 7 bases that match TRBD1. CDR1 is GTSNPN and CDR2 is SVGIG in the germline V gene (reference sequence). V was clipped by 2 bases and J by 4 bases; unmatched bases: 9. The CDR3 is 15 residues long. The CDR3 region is CAWSIDRVRPDTQYF. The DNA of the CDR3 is TGTGCCTGGAGTATCGACAGGGTCCGCCCAGATACGCAGTATTTT.

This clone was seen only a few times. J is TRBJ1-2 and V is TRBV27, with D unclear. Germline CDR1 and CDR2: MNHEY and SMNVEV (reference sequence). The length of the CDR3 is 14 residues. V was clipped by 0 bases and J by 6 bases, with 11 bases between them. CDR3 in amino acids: CASSLSMGFHGYTF. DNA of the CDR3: TGTGCCAGCAGTTTATCTATGGGTTTCCATGGCTACACCTTC.

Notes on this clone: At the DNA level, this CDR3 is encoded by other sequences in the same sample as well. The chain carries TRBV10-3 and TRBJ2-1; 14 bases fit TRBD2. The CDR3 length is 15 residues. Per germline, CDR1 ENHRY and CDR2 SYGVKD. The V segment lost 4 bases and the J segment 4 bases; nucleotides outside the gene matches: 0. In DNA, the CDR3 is TGTGCCATCAGTGGGACTAGCGGGGGGTACAATGAGCAGTTCTTC. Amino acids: CAISGTSGGYNEQFF.

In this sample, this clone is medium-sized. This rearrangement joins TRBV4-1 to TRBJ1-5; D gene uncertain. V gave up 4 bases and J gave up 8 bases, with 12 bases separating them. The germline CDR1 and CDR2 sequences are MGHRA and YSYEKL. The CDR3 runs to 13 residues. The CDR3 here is CASSPGPREPQHF. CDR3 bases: TGCGCCAGCAGCCCGGGCCCTCGTGAGCCCCAGCATTTT.

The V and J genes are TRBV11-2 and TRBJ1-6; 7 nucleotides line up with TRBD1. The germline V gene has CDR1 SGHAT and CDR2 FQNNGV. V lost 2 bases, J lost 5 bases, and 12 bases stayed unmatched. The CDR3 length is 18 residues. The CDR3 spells CASSLRPTGQIDNSPLHF. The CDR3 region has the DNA TGTGCCAGCAGCTTACGCCCGACGGGACAGATAGATAATTCACCCCTCCACTTT.

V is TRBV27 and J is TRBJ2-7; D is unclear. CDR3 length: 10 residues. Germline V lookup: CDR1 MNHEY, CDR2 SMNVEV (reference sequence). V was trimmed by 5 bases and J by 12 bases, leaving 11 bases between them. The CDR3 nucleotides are TGTGCCAGCAGTCTCGGTTTCGGGTACTTC. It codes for CASSLGFGYF.

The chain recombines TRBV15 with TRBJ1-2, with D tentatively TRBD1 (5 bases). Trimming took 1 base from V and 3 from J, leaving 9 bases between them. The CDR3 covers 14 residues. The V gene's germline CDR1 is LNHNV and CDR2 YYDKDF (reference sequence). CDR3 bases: TGTGCCACCAGCAGAGGAGGGGTTGACTATGGCTACACCTTC. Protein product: CATSRGGVDYGYTF.

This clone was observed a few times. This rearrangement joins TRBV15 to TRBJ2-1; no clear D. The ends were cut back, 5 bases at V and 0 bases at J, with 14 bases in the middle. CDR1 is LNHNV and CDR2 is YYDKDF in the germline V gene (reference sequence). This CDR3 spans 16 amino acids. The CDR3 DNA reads TGTGCCACCAGCTCCTCCCGGAAGATCTCCTACAATGAGCAGTTCTTC. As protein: CATSSSRKISYNEQFF.

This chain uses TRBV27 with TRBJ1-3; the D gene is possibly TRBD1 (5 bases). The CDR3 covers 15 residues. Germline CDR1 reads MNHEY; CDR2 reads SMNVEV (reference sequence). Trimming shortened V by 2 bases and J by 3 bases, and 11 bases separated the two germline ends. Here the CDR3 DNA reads TGTGCCAGCAGTTTAAAAGGGACGGATGGAAACACCATATATTTT. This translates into CASSLKGTDGNTIYF.

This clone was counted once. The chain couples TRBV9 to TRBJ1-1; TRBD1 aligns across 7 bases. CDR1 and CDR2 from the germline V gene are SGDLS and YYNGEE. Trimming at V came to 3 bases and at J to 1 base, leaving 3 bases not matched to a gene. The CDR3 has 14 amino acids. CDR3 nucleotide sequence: TGTGCCAGCAGCGCAGACAGGGCGAACACTGAAGCTTTCTTT. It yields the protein CASSADRANTEAFF. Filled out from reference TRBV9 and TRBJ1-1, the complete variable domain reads DSGVTQTPKHLITATGQRVTLRCSPRSGDLSVYWYQQSLDQGLQFLIQYYNGEERAKGNILERFSAQQFPDLHSELNLSSLELGDSALYFCASSADRANTEAFFGQGTRLTVV.

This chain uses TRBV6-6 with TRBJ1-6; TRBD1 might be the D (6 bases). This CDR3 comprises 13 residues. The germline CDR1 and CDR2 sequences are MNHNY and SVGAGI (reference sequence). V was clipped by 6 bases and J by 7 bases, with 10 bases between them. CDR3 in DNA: TGTGCCAGCAGGCGACAGGAGAATTCACCCCTCCACTTT. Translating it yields CASRRQENSPLHF.